These 20 T cell receptor beta chains originate from one sample sequenced in a study of T-cell reconstitution after alpha-beta-depleted transplantation in children. This sample's TCRbeta library carried unique molecular identifier barcodes. A single record per CDR3 protein comes from TCRdb applying MiXCR to the PCR reads. The sample contains about 360,000 distinct CDR3 sequences, about an eighth of which appear only once. This specimen consisted of PBMCs, obtained from the stem cell graft. The receptors stem from a human donor who donated a stem cell graft to a child with Fanconi anemia.

The chain links TRBV7-2 to TRBJ1-1; D gene ambiguous. Germline V CDR1 and CDR2: SGHTA, FQGNSA. The CDR3 extends over 14 amino acids. V shed 4 bases and J shed 8 bases, with 17 bases lying between them. CDR3 sequence reads: CASSSREAGMEAFF. The CDR3, as DNA: TGTGCCAGCAGCTCCCGGGAGGCGGGGATGGAAGCTTTCTTT.

This clonotype was seen repeatedly, ten times or more. This chain links TRBV30 with TRBJ1-1, with 9 positions matching TRBD1. Germline values: CDR1 GTSNPN, CDR2 SVGIG (reference sequence). Unmatched junction bases numbered 9, after V lost 7 bases and J lost 3 bases. There are 14 residues in the CDR3. The CDR3 protein is CASDRGIRDTEAFF. DNA for the CDR3: TGTGCCTCTGACAGGGGGATTCGGGACACTGAAGCTTTCTTT. Drawing the rest from reference TRBV30 and TRBJ1-1, the complete variable domain is SQTIHQWPATLVQPVGSPLSLECTVEGTSNPNLYWYRQAAGRGLQLLFYSVGIGQISSEVPQNLSASRPQDRQFILSSKKLLLSDSGFYLCASDRGIRDTEAFFGQGTRLTVV.

The gene calls are TRBV20-1 and TRBJ2-7, with 10 bases identical to TRBD1. CDR1 is DFQATT, CDR2 SNEGSKA, per germline (reference sequence). This CDR3 has 13 residues. V gave up 7 bases and J gave up 1 base; unmatched junction bases: 4. CDR3 amino acids: CSVPGQGSYEQYF. CDR3 nucleotide sequence: TGCAGTGTTCCGGGACAGGGGTCCTACGAGCAGTACTTC.

V and J are TRBV7-8 and TRBJ2-2; D could derive from TRBD1 or TRBD2 (5 bases each). V was shortened by 2 bases and J by 5 bases, with 12 bases between the two germline ends. The CDR3 spans 15 residues. Germline V gene lookup returns CDR1 SGHVS and CDR2 FQNEAQ. The DNA of the CDR3 is TGTGCCAGCAGCTTAACCGGGACGGCAACCGGGGAGCTGTTTTTT. It is translated as CASSLTGTATGELFF. The variable domain in full, completed from reference TRBV7-8 and TRBJ2-2, reads GAGVSQSPRYKVAKRGQDVALRCDPISGHVSLFWYQQALGQGPEFLTYFQNEAQLDKSGLPSDRFFAERPEGSVSTLKIQRTQQEDSAVYLCASSLTGTATGELFFGEGSRLTVL.

The gene calls are TRBV6-2 or TRBV6-3 and TRBJ2-1, with TRBD2 identical over 8 bases. The CDR3 sequence is 19 residues long. The germline gives CDR1 MNHEY, CDR2 SVGEGT. V lost 0 bases and J lost 0; bases outside the gene matches: 10. The CDR3 DNA follows: TGTGCCAGCAGTTACTCGGTGGTAGCGGGGTTGAGCTCCTACAATGAGCAGTTCTTC. Translation gives CASSYSVVAGLSSYNEQFF.

The sample holds many counts of this clonotype. The chain is built from TRBV28 and TRBJ2-2; possible D gene TRBD1, 5 bases. This CDR3 spans 16 amino acids. The germline V and J ends were trimmed by 3 bases and 3 bases, with 14 bases remaining between them. Germline lookup yields CDR1 MDHEN and CDR2 SYDVKM. The CDR3 nucleotides read TGTGCCAGCAGTTTTCTTGGGCAGGGCTACACCGGGGAGCTGTTTTTT. This sequence encodes CASSFLGQGYTGELFF.

This clonotype was recorded at least ten times. The chain carries TRBV20-1 and TRBJ2-7, with TRBD2 matching 12 bases. V gave up 3 bases and J gave up 7 bases; unmatched junction bases: 7. Per the germline V gene, CDR1 is DFQATT and CDR2 is SNEGSKA (reference sequence). This CDR3 contains 14 residues. The CDR3 nucleotides read TGCAGTGCTAGGAAGGGACTAGCGGGTTTGGAGCAGTACTTC. Amino acid sequence: CSARKGLAGLEQYF.

In the case of this clonotype: A single base separates this from a much larger clone, so it may be a read error. The rearrangement links TRBV28 to TRBJ2-3; 7 nucleotides agree with TRBD2. Germline CDR1 and CDR2: MDHEN and SYDVKM. This CDR3 has 14 residues. DNA of the CDR3: TGTACCAGCAGACTAGCACTTAGCACAGATACGCAGTATTTT. It encodes CTSRLALSTDTQYF.

This clonotype was counted only a few times. The genes are TRBV5-1 and TRBJ1-4; 9 bases line up with TRBD1. Trimming cost V 4 bases and J 3 bases; bases outside gene matches: 19. Germline CDR1 is SGHRS and CDR2 is YFSETQ. This CDR3 region has 20 residues. Written as DNA, the CDR3 is TGCGCCAGCAGCAGAAATCCGGGACAGGGAATCCCTTTGCCTAATGAAAAACTGTTTTTT. Its protein product is CASSRNPGQGIPLPNEKLFF.

A few counts support this clonotype. This chain links TRBV20-1 with TRBJ2-7; D could derive from TRBD1 or TRBD2 (5 bases each). The CDR3 has 10 amino acids. Germline CDR1 DFQATT, CDR2 SNEGSKA (reference sequence). V shed 5 bases and J shed 4 bases, with 6 bases lying between them. The CDR3 region is CSAGTYEQYF. CDR3 DNA: TGCAGTGCTGGGACGTACGAGCAGTACTTC.

This clonotype was seen repeatedly, ten times or more. The rearrangement uses TRBV29-1 and TRBJ2-1; 7 bases are a match to TRBD2. V lost 3 bases, J lost 7 bases, and 6 bases stayed unmatched. The CDR3 spans 13 residues. The germline V gene has CDR1 SQVTM and CDR2 ANQGSEA. Here the CDR3 DNA reads TGCAGCGTTGAGAAGGGGACTATTAATGAGCAGTTCTTC. It translates to CSVEKGTINEQFF.

This rearrangement joins TRBV12-3 or TRBV12-4 to TRBJ1-2, with TRBD1 matching 8 bases. Unmatched junction bases numbered 8, after V lost 2 bases and J lost 0 bases. This CDR3 is built from 17 residues. CDR3 residues: CASSLTGTGYPNYGYTF. The CDR3 nucleotides read TGTGCCAGCAGTTTAACCGGGACAGGCTATCCTAACTATGGCTACACCTTC.

The V and J genes are TRBV6-1 and TRBJ2-6; weak D call: TRBD1 (6 bases). The CDR3 loop spans 15 amino acids. V was trimmed by 6 bases and J by 0 bases, leaving 9 bases between them. The germline CDR1 and CDR2 sequences are MNHNS and SASEGT. CDR3 loop: CASSPGDSGANVLTF. CDR3 in DNA: TGTGCCAGCAGCCCAGGGGACTCTGGGGCCAACGTCCTGACTTTC.

In this sample, this clonotype turned up many times. CDR3 residues: CASSPRGRDTEAFF. The DNA for the CDR3 is TGCGCCAGCAGCCCCAGGGGGCGCGACACTGAAGCTTTCTTT. This chain connects TRBV4-3 to TRBJ1-1, with 8 bases that match TRBD1. CDR1 and CDR2 (germline): LGHNA, YSLEER. The length of the CDR3 is 14 residues. V was clipped by 4 bases and J by 3 bases; unmatched bases: 4.

The chain combines TRBV5-1 with TRBJ2-1; TRBD1 matches at 9 bases. Germline lookup yields CDR1 SGHRS and CDR2 YFSETQ. After removal of 4 bases from V and 2 bases from J, the junction contained 7 bases not matched to a gene. The CDR3 contains 16 residues. The CDR3 DNA reads as TGCGCCAGCAGCACGGGGAGGGACAGGGCCTACAATGAGCAGTTCTTC. Translated, it gives CASSTGRDRAYNEQFF.

This clonotype has a count of ten or more. This chain's CDR3 is CSSGGLAGFNIQETQYF. The CDR3 coding sequence is TGCAGCTCGGGAGGCCTAGCGGGGTTTAATATTCAAGAGACCCAGTACTTC. The rearrangement joins TRBV29-1 to TRBJ2-5; 9 nucleotides match TRBD2. V dropped 8 bases and J dropped 2; count of bases not matched to a gene: 18. Germline values: CDR1 SQVTM, CDR2 ANQGSEA. The CDR3 is made up of 17 amino acids.

This clonotype has a handful of counts. The gene calls are TRBV7-2 and TRBJ1-1; D ambiguous. The germline gives CDR1 SGHTA, CDR2 FQGNSA. The CDR3 covers 14 residues. Trimming pared 1 base from V and 4 bases from J, leaving 10 bases between. The CDR3 coding sequence is TGTGCCAGCAGCTTAGTCGGTCTAGGCACTGAAGCTTTCTTT. It codes for CASSLVGLGTEAFF.

This clonotype was found many times. For the CDR3, the DNA is TGTGCCAGCAGTTCCGGAGGGTATGGCACTGAAGCTTTCTTT. Translation gives CASSSGGYGTEAFF. The V and J genes are TRBV6-5 and TRBJ1-1; D remains unclear. V lost 4 bases and J lost 4, with 13 bases in between. From germline, CDR1 is MNHEY and CDR2 SVGAGI. This CDR3 has 14 amino acids.

The chain joins TRBV12-3 or TRBV12-4 to TRBJ2-1; TRBD1 matches 7 bases. This CDR3 region has 15 residues. The V and J ends lost 7 bases and 6 bases, in that order; junction bases with no gene match: 12. CDR3 protein: CASTNDRAPSNEQFF. The CDR3, as DNA: TGTGCCAGCACTAACGACAGGGCACCCTCCAATGAGCAGTTCTTC.

This clonotype was detected a few times. V gene TRBV12-3 or TRBV12-4 combines with J gene TRBJ2-3; 10 nucleotides match TRBD1. The CDR3 is made up of 16 amino acids. The ends lost 5 bases at V and 7 bases at J; junction bases unmatched: 12. CDR3 nucleotide sequence: TGTGCCAGCAGTGCGACAGGGGGCAACGTCCGGTATACGCAGTATTTT. It translates to CASSATGGNVRYTQYF.